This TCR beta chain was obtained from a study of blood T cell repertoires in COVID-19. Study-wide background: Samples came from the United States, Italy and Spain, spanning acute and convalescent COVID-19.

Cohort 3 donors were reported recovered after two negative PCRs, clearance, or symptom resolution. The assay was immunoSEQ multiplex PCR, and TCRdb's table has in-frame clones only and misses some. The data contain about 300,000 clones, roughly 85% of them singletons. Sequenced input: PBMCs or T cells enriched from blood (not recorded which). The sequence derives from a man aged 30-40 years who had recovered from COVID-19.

CDR3 in amino acids: CASSLDGSSTGELFF. The CDR3 bases are TGCGCCAGCAGCTTGGACGGGAGTAGCACCGGGGAGCTGTTTTTT. V usage is TRBV5-1 and J usage is TRBJ2-2; weak D call: TRBD2 (6 bases). The length of the CDR3 is 15 residues. Germline-derived CDR1 and CDR2 are SGHRS and YFSETQ. Deletions cut 0 bases from V and 4 bases from J, with 10 bases between.